What follows are 20 T cell receptor beta chains derived from one specimen sequenced in a study of T cell clonality in common variable immunodeficiency. Study-level results: Common variable immunodeficiency TCR beta sequences reportedly had fewer deletions and N-nucleotide insertions.

Their antigen targets remain unknown. Clones were read by immunoSEQ multiplex PCR, and TCRdb kept only the in-frame ones, dropping some. The sample yields some 16,000 clones, without any singletons. The sequencing sample was made of peripheral blood mononuclear cells. The origin of the receptors is a human donor with common variable immunodeficiency.

As regards this clone: The read gets to within 3 residues of the CDR3 end, and the germline J gene fills in the rest. The chain uses TRBV6-2 or TRBV6-3 and TRBJ2-7; 7 nucleotides match TRBD2. In germline, CDR1 is MNHEY, CDR2 SVGEGT. The CDR3 has 13 residues. V shed 6 bases, J shed 3 bases, and the junction held 5 bases outside the gene matches. The CDR3 region is CASRNPGGYEQYF. The DNA read from the CDR3 is TGTGCCAGCAGGAACCCGGGGGGCTACGAG.

A remark on this clone: Read coverage stops 3 residues before the CDR3 terminus; the germline J gene supplies the remainder. The chain has TRBV2 and TRBJ2-5; 12 bases line up with TRBD2. CDR3 length: 17 amino acids. Germline lookup yields CDR1 SNHLY and CDR2 FYNNEI. The trim removed 4 bases at V and 4 bases at J, leaving 10 bases unmatched. The part of the CDR3 DNA that was read is TGTGCCAGCAGTGTGTCTAGCGGGGGGGCGTTTTTAGAGACC. Residues: CASSVSSGGAFLET. The full CDR3 protein reads CASSVSSGGAFLETQYF.

This clone showed up many times. The CDR3 end lies 3 residues beyond the end of the read and is filled in from the germline J gene. The chain uses TRBV20-1 and TRBJ2-3; 9 bases map to TRBD2. Germline V gene data show CDR1 as DFQATT and CDR2 as SNEGSKA (reference sequence). This CDR3 is 16 amino acids long. V shed 1 base and J 3 bases; nucleotides not matched to a gene: 8. The chain's CDR3 is CSARGGAGGRTDTQYF. CDR3 DNA, as far as it was read: TGCAGTGCTAGAGGAGGTGCGGGGGGGCGGACAGATACG.

Points on this clone: The read ends 3 residues early relative to the CDR3; the germline J gene fills the gap. The chain couples TRBV18 to TRBJ1-5, with D unresolved. Germline CDR1 is KGHSH and CDR2 is LQKENI. V lost 5 bases and J lost 2, with 13 bases in between. The CDR3 is 15 residues long. The covered CDR3 bases are TGTGCCAGCTCAACCGGGGTGTCCGGCAATCAGCCC. This encodes CASSTGVSGNQP. The full CDR3 protein reads CASSTGVSGNQPQHF.

The table lists this clone with a few counts. The CDR3 extends 3 residues past the end of the read, so its final part is completed from the germline J gene. V usage is TRBV2 and J usage is TRBJ2-3; 9 nucleotides agree with TRBD2. This CDR3 region has 15 residues. J was trimmed by 3 bases and V by 7 bases; bases with no gene match: 8. CDR1 is SNHLY, CDR2 FYNNEI, per germline. The DNA read from the CDR3 is TGTGCCAGCACAAGTAGCGGGGGAAGAACAGATACG. Amino acids: CASTSSGGRTDT. In full, the CDR3 reads CASTSSGGRTDTQYF.

This clone was picked up many times. The DNA ends 3 residues before the CDR3 does, and the rest of the CDR3 is filled in from the germline J gene. The rearrangement links TRBV5-1 to TRBJ2-3; a possible D gene is TRBD1 (6 bases). The CDR3 extends over 14 amino acids. Germline V gene data show CDR1 as SGHRS and CDR2 as YFSETQ. The ends were cut back, 3 bases at V and 6 bases at J, with 14 bases in the middle. The CDR3 region is CASSSQGIPDTQYF. The CDR3 DNA, read in part, is TGCGCCAGCAGCTCTCAGGGGATCCCGGATACG.

This clone was seen more than once but under ten times. CDR3 sequence reads: CASTKPTGYNEQFF. The DNA read from the CDR3 is TGTGCCAGCACCAAGCCCACAGGTTACAATGAG. The chain carries TRBV7-9 and TRBJ2-1, with D perhaps matching TRBD1 (5 bases). The CDR3 is cut off 3 residues early in the read; its end comes from the germline J gene. V was cut by 7 bases and J by 4 bases, with 14 bases left in between. The CDR3 loop spans 14 amino acids. CDR1 is SEHNR and CDR2 is FQNEAQ in the germline V gene (reference sequence).

This clone was observed a few times. The read ends 3 residues early relative to the CDR3; the germline J gene fills the gap. The J gene is TRBJ1-2, the V gene TRBV5-6; TRBD1 aligns across 7 bases. Germline CDR1 is SGHDT and CDR2 is YYEEEE. This CDR3 has 13 amino acids. V trimming: 3 bases; J trimming: 3 bases; junction bases outside the gene matches: 2. This CDR3 reads CASSSDRDYGYTF. Incomplete CDR3 DNA: TGTGCCAGCAGCTCCGACAGGGACTATGGC.

The CDR3 reads CASSPGQSYGYTF. CDR3 DNA (partial): TGTGCCAGCAGCCCCGGACAGTCTTACGGC. The J gene is TRBJ1-2, the V gene TRBV7-9; tentatively, D is TRBD1 (6 bases). Read data end 3 residues before the CDR3 end; the end is taken from the germline J gene. The CDR3 spans 13 residues. Germline CDR1 reads SEHNR; CDR2 reads FQNEAQ (reference sequence). Full variable domain (missing parts from reference TRBV7-9 and TRBJ1-2): DTGVSQNPRHKITKRGQNVTFRCDPISEHNRLYWYRQTLGQGPEFLTYFQNEAQLEKSRLLSDRFSAERPKGSFSTLEIQRTEQGDSAMYLCASSPGQSYGYTFGSGTRLTVV.

This clone was seen a few times. The CDR3 DNA, read in part, is TGTGCCAGCTCACCAGGTCGACAGCCCTACAATGAG. Protein: CASSPGRQPYNE. The complete CDR3 protein is CASSPGRQPYNEQFF. V and J are TRBV18 and TRBJ2-1; D is possibly TRBD1 (5 bases). The read ends 3 residues early relative to the CDR3; the germline J gene fills the gap. V was pared by 2 bases and J by 2 bases, with 10 bases between. This CDR3 is 15 amino acids long. CDR1 is KGHSH and CDR2 is LQKENI in the germline V gene.

This clone was seen only a few times. The read stops 3 residues short of the end of the CDR3; the missing end is completed from the germline J gene. The rearrangement uses TRBV7-9 and TRBJ2-2, with TRBD1 identical over 9 bases. The CDR3 runs to 15 residues. The J segment lost 5 bases and the V segment lost 9 bases, leaving 10 bases of the junction unmatched. The V gene's germline CDR1 is SEHNR and CDR2 FQNEAQ (reference sequence). CDR3: CARDGGQGVTGELFF. The sequenced part of the CDR3 DNA is TGTGCCAGGGACGGGGGACAGGGCGTAACCGGGGAG. Based on the CDR3 plus reference TRBV7-9 and TRBJ2-2, the full variable domain is DTGVSQNPRHKITKRGQNVTFRCDPISEHNRLYWYRQTLGQGPEFLTYFQNEAQLEKSRLLSDRFSAERPKGSFSTLEIQRTEQGDSAMYLCARDGGQGVTGELFFGEGSRLTVL.

This clone was counted between two and nine times. One end of the junction is discordant with germline, which a read error may explain. The read finishes 3 residues shy of the CDR3 end, and the germline J gene is used to complete it. The chain uses TRBV7-9 and TRBJ2-1; D is unresolved. This CDR3 has 14 residues. Germline V CDR1 and CDR2: SEHNR, FQNEAQ (reference sequence). This CDR3 reads CSSSFSPAYNEQFF. The covered CDR3 bases are TGTTCCAGCAGCTTCTCGCCAGCCTACAATGAG.

Only a few counts were recorded for this clone. Coverage ceases 3 residues before the CDR3 finishes, and the germline J gene fills in the end. The J gene is TRBJ2-4, the V gene TRBV6-2 or TRBV6-3, with D perhaps matching TRBD1 (6 bases). Trimming cost V 6 bases and J 1 base, with 7 bases left between them. This CDR3 region has 13 residues. Germline V gene sequence: CDR1 MNHEY, CDR2 SVGEGT. The sequenced CDR3 bases are TGTGCCAGCAGGCAGGGGGCCAAAAACATT. It is translated as CASRQGAKNI. The whole CDR3 protein is CASRQGAKNIQYF.

About this clone: Read coverage stops 3 residues before the CDR3 terminus; the germline J gene supplies the remainder. The chain uses TRBV6-1 and TRBJ2-6, with D perhaps TRBD2 (6 bases). This CDR3 comprises 13 residues. Germline V lookup: CDR1 MNHNS, CDR2 SASEGT. The CDR3 sequence: CASSEAGGMLLTF. The covered CDR3 bases are TGTGCCAGCAGTGAAGCGGGGGGTATGCTC.

Only a few counts were recorded for this clone. Germline and junction disagree at one end, which may indicate a read error. The read gets to within 3 residues of the CDR3 end, and the germline J gene fills in the rest. The V call is TRBV7-9, the J call TRBJ1-4; maybe TRBD1 (6 bases). The CDR3 is 11 amino acids. CDR1 is SEHNR and CDR2 is FQNEAQ in the germline V gene (reference sequence). The CDR3 is CSSSDREKLFF. Partial CDR3 DNA: TGTTCCAGCAGCGACAGGGAAAAA.

Turning to this clone: The read ends 3 residues before the CDR3 terminus; that terminus is restored from the germline J gene. The genes are TRBV5-3 and TRBJ2-7, with TRBD1 matching over 7 bases. TRBV5-3 is an open reading frame, and its role is uncertain. V gave up 0 bases and J gave up 1 base; unmatched junction bases: 16. The CDR3 totals 19 residues. The CDR3 spells CARSLERTGDTLTSYEQYF. CDR3 DNA, as far as it was read: TGTGCCAGAAGCTTGGAAAGGACAGGCGACACGTTAACGTCCTACGAG.

Only a few counts were recorded for this clone. The sequence runs out 3 residues before the end of the CDR3; the remainder is reconstructed from the germline J gene. The gene calls are TRBV7-6 and TRBJ2-2, with TRBD2 matching 7 bases. The CDR3 covers 15 residues. Germline V gene lookup returns CDR1 SGHVS and CDR2 FNYEAQ. The V segment lost 4 bases and the J segment 2 bases; nucleotides outside the gene matches: 4. The part of the CDR3 DNA that was read is TGTGCCAGCAGCTCCTCGGGACTAAACACCGGGGAG. It is translated as CASSSSGLNTGE. The entire CDR3 protein is CASSSSGLNTGELFF.

This clone appeared a few times. The read ends 3 residues early relative to the CDR3; the germline J gene fills the gap. V usage is TRBV7-9 and J usage is TRBJ2-2, with D hard to call. Germline CDR1 is SEHNR and CDR2 is FQNEAQ (reference sequence). The CDR3 length is 14 residues. Trimming left V 4 bases short and J 8 bases short, with 14 bases between. The part of the CDR3 DNA that was read is TGTGCCAGCAGCTCGGCCCAGACTTGGGGGGAG. This sequence encodes CASSSAQTWGE. The whole CDR3 protein reads CASSSAQTWGELFF.

On this clone: The observed sequence ends 3 residues before the CDR3 terminus, with the missing tail filled in from the germline J gene. The chain recombines TRBV7-3 with TRBJ2-7; D perhaps matches TRBD1 (5 bases). Trimming stripped 1 base from V and 2 bases from J, with 12 bases between. The V gene's germline CDR1 is SGHTA and CDR2 FQGTGA. This CDR3 is 15 amino acids long. The CDR3 bases that were read are TGTGCCAGCAGCTTAAGGCAGGGCGCCCCCTACGAG. It codes for CASSLRQGAPYE. The CDR3, in full, reads CASSLRQGAPYEQYF.

As for this clone: Read coverage stops 3 residues before the CDR3 terminus; the germline J gene supplies the remainder. The chain couples TRBV6-1 to TRBJ1-1; 7 bases fit TRBD1. Germline CDR1 reads MNHNS; CDR2 reads SASEGT. The J segment lost 5 bases and the V segment lost 3 bases, leaving 9 bases of the junction unmatched. The length of the CDR3 is 15 residues. The chain's CDR3 is CASSDERQGDTEAFF. The CDR3 bases that were read are TGTGCCAGCAGTGATGAAAGACAGGGCGATACTGAA.